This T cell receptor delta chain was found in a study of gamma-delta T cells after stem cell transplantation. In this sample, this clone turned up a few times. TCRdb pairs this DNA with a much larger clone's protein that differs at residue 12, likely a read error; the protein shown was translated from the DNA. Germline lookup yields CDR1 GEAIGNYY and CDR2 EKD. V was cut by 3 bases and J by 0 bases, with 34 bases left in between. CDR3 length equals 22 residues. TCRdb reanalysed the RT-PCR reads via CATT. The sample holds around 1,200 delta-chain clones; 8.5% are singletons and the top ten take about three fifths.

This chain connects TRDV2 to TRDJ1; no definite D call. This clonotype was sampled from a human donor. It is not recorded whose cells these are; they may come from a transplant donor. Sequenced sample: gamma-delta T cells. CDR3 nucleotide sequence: TGTGCCTGTGACCTTTTAAGATCTCGAGGACTGCGGGACCCGAAGAACACCGATAAACTCATCTTT. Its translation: CACDLLRSRGLRDPKNTDKLIF.